Listed here are 21 T cell receptor beta chains from one sample, sequenced in a study of post-analysis software for immune sequencing data. Unique-molecular-identifier-tagged TCR beta cDNA libraries were used. TCRdb analysed the PCR reads with MiXCR anew, one entry per CDR3 protein. The sample records approximately 690,000 distinct CDR3 sequences, around 60% being singletons. No cognate antigen is known for these TCRs. Whole-study results and caveats: TRBV5-6, TRBV5-1 and TRBV20-1 belonged to a set of about five TRBV segments that were more frequent in patients than controls.

The sample comprised blood. Receptors were obtained from a girl aged 2 to 10 with multiple sclerosis.

The table lists this clonotype with many counts. The genes are TRBV20-1 and TRBJ1-6; D uncertain. With 6 bases removed from V and 6 bases from J, the gap between germline ends came to 21 bases. The germline V gene has CDR1 DFQATT and CDR2 SNEGSKA (reference sequence). The CDR3 is 16 amino acids. CDR3 protein: CSAFYNDAGFNSPLHF. Written as DNA, the CDR3 is TGCAGTGCGTTTTATAACGACGCTGGATTTAATTCACCCCTCCACTTT.

The V call is TRBV6-5, the J call TRBJ2-5; tentative D call: TRBD1 (6 bases). The germline V and J ends were trimmed by 0 bases and 5 bases, with 10 bases remaining between them. CDR3 size: 14 residues. Germline V gene data show CDR1 as MNHEY and CDR2 as SVGAGI. The DNA for the CDR3 is TGTGCCAGCAGTTACTCGGGGGCTTGGGAGACCCAGTACTTC. Protein product: CASSYSGAWETQYF.

V and J are TRBV20-1 and TRBJ2-3; 8 nucleotides line up with TRBD2. Germline CDR1 and CDR2: DFQATT and SNEGSKA (reference sequence). V shed 6 bases, J shed 2 bases, and the junction held 10 bases outside the gene matches. This CDR3 has 15 amino acids. The CDR3: CSAAPVAGPTDTQYF. The CDR3 region has the DNA TGCAGTGCAGCGCCGGTAGCGGGACCCACAGATACGCAGTATTTT.

The gene calls are TRBV5-1 and TRBJ2-1; 7 bases fit TRBD2. The CDR3 extends over 14 amino acids. Trimming cost V 2 bases and J 7 bases; bases outside gene matches: 6. CDR1 SGHRS and CDR2 YFSETQ come from the germline V gene. This CDR3 reads CASSFSGLGNEQFF. CDR3 DNA: TGCGCCAGCAGCTTTAGCGGGCTGGGTAATGAGCAGTTCTTC. The entire variable domain, with the rest obtained from reference TRBV5-1 and TRBJ2-1, is as follows: KAGVTQTPRYLIKTRGQQVTLSCSPISGHRSVSWYQQTPGQGLQFLFEYFSETQRNKGNFPGRFSGRQFSNSRSEMNVSTLELGDSALYLCASSFSGLGNEQFFGPGTRLTVL.

This sequence joins TRBV14 and TRBJ1-2, with D unresolved. The CDR3 spans 15 residues. Trimming left V 4 bases short and J 3 bases short, with 15 bases between. The germline gives CDR1 SGHDN, CDR2 FVKESK. CDR3 region: CASSPPGRADYGYTF. The CDR3 coding sequence is TGTGCCAGCAGCCCCCCCGGGCGGGCCGACTATGGCTACACCTTC.

This rearrangement joins TRBV4-1 to TRBJ2-1; unclear D gene. The ends were cut back, 0 bases at V and 6 bases at J, with 12 bases in the middle. Germline values: CDR1 MGHRA, CDR2 YSYEKL. The CDR3 is 15 amino acids. CDR3 residues: CASSQDKGRSNEQFF. In DNA form, the CDR3 reads TGCGCCAGCAGCCAAGATAAGGGCAGAAGCAATGAGCAGTTCTTC.

The gene calls are TRBV7-9 and TRBJ2-3, with D possibly TRBD2 on 5 matching bases. The germline V gene has CDR1 SEHNR and CDR2 FQNEAQ (reference sequence). This CDR3 comprises 15 residues. Trimming shortened V by 10 bases and J by 0 bases, and 17 bases separated the two germline ends. The CDR3 here is CATLGLRASTDTQYF. CDR3 bases: TGTGCCACCCTAGGACTCCGGGCTAGCACAGATACGCAGTATTTT.

The count of this clonotype is one. This rearrangement joins TRBV5-8 to TRBJ2-5, with TRBD2 as a possible D gene (6 bases). The CDR3 is made up of 15 amino acids. The V end was cut by 4 bases, the J end by 2 bases, with 15 bases between. The germline gives CDR1 SGHTS, CDR2 YDEGEE. The CDR3 spells CASSLGGSLQETQYF. CDR3 coding DNA: TGTGCCAGCAGCCTCGGGGGAAGCCTACAAGAGACCCAGTACTTC.

The chain has TRBV6-4 and TRBJ2-2; D is possibly TRBD1 (6 bases). V was shortened by 6 bases and J by 3 bases, with 20 bases between the two germline ends. The CDR3 runs 17 residues. The V gene's germline CDR1 is MRHNA and CDR2 SNTAGT. The DNA for the CDR3 is TGTGCCAGCAGGAAAGACTATTACAGGGAGTACACCGGGGAGCTGTTTTTT. It translates to CASRKDYYREYTGELFF.

This clonotype appeared a few times. V usage is TRBV3-1 and J usage is TRBJ2-7; the D gene is possibly TRBD2 (5 bases). The ends were cut back, 4 bases at V and 6 bases at J, with 10 bases in the middle. Per germline, CDR1 LGHDT and CDR2 YNNKEL (reference sequence). CDR3 size: 12 residues. This CDR3 reads CASSPLAGEQYF. CDR3 nucleotide sequence: TGTGCCAGCAGCCCCCTAGCTGGCGAGCAGTACTTC.

The gene calls are TRBV5-1 and TRBJ1-2; D may be TRBD1 (6 bases). Trimming removed 0 bases from V and 0 bases from J, with 12 bases in between. This CDR3 spans 16 amino acids. Germline loops: CDR1 SGHRS, CDR2 YFSETQ. The CDR3 DNA is TGCGCCAGCAGCTTGGCCCCCGGACAGTCTAACTATGGCTACACCTTC. Its protein is CASSLAPGQSNYGYTF.

The chain recombines TRBV12-3 or TRBV12-4 with TRBJ1-3, with D possibly TRBD1 on 6 matching bases. V lost 6 bases and J 4 bases, leaving 16 bases between the germline ends. There are 15 residues in the CDR3. The chain's CDR3 is CASSPAGGLGNTIYF. DNA for the CDR3: TGTGCCAGCAGCCCAGCTGGGGGCCTGGGAAACACCATATATTTT.

The chain couples TRBV6-5 to TRBJ2-3; the D gene is possibly TRBD2 (5 bases). Germline V gene lookup returns CDR1 MNHEY and CDR2 SVGAGI. CDR3 size: 14 residues. Trimming took 2 bases from V and 2 from J, leaving 8 bases between them. CDR3 in amino acids: CASSYDRDTDTQYF. The CDR3 DNA follows: TGTGCCAGCAGTTACGACCGGGACACAGATACGCAGTATTTT.

This clonotype was seen only a few times. J is TRBJ2-5 and V is TRBV29-1; D may match TRBD1 or TRBD2 (5 bases each). V was cut by 5 bases and J by 7 bases, with 26 bases left in between. The CDR3 contains 16 residues. CDR1 is SQVTM, CDR2 ANQGSEA, per germline. The CDR3 sequence: CSVSLSTDPTRGTQYF. In DNA form, the CDR3 reads TGCAGCGTTAGTCTATCGACAGACCCGACACGGGGGACCCAGTACTTC.

The chain recombines TRBV6-5 with TRBJ1-2; weak D call: TRBD1 (6 bases). The CDR3 totals 15 residues. CDR1 MNHEY and CDR2 SVGAGI come from the germline V gene. V was pared by 7 bases and J by 0 bases, with 15 bases between. The CDR3 reads CASTTGLEANYGYTF. The CDR3 region has the DNA TGTGCCAGCACGACAGGATTGGAAGCTAACTATGGCTACACCTTC.

The chain is built from TRBV9 and TRBJ1-4, with unresolved D. Germline V gene sequence: CDR1 SGDLS, CDR2 YYNGEE. The CDR3 has 15 residues. V lost 4 bases and J 10 bases, leaving 20 bases between the germline ends. The CDR3, as DNA: TGTGCCAGCAGCCCCACCTCAGGAGCTTGGGGAAAACTGTTTTTT. Its protein product is CASSPTSGAWGKLFF.

This clonotype has just a few counts. This chain connects TRBV5-1 to TRBJ2-1; TRBD2 matches at 13 bases. J was trimmed by 5 bases and V by 0 bases; bases with no gene match: 5. In germline, CDR1 is SGHRS, CDR2 YFSETQ. CDR3 length equals 17 residues. For the CDR3, the DNA is TGCGCCAGCAGCTTGGCCCAACTAGCGGGAGGGGACAATGAGCAGTTCTTC. This encodes CASSLAQLAGGDNEQFF.

V and J are TRBV20-1 and TRBJ1-2; D gene ambiguous. Per germline, CDR1 DFQATT and CDR2 SNEGSKA (reference sequence). The CDR3 runs to 11 residues. The V end lost 6 bases, the J end lost 3 bases, and 8 bases lay between the germline ends. The CDR3 sequence: CSAGFDYGYTF. The CDR3 bases are TGCAGTGCCGGTTTCGACTATGGCTACACCTTC.

This rearrangement joins TRBV5-4 to TRBJ2-3, with a tentative D call TRBD2 (5 bases). There are 13 residues in the CDR3. The germline V gene has CDR1 SGHNT and CDR2 YYREEE (reference sequence). The V and J ends lost 2 bases and 9 bases respectively, with 13 bases between them. CDR3 bases: TGTGCCAGCAGCTTAGACTCCCCGGGGACGCAGTATTTT. Translated: CASSLDSPGTQYF.

This chain joins TRBV5-4 and TRBJ2-3, with D unclear. The CDR3 is 15 amino acids. Germline V lookup: CDR1 SGHNT, CDR2 YYREEE (reference sequence). The ends were cut back, 1 base at V and 3 bases at J, with 12 bases in the middle. This CDR3 reads CASSLQWASTDTQYF. For the CDR3, the DNA is TGTGCCAGCAGCTTGCAGTGGGCGTCTACAGATACGCAGTATTTT. Supplemented by reference TRBV5-4 and TRBJ2-3, the full variable domain reads ETGVTQSPTHLIKTRGQQVTLRCSSQSGHNTVSWYQQALGQGPQFIFQYYREEENGRGNFPPRFSGLQFPNYSSELNVNALELDDSALYLCASSLQWASTDTQYFGPGTRLTVL.

This clonotype has more than one count but fewer than ten. The V gene is TRBV5-1, the J gene TRBJ1-1; D gene uncertain. The CDR3 consists of 13 residues. V was trimmed by 5 bases and J by 1 base, leaving 9 bases between them. Germline V lookup: CDR1 SGHRS, CDR2 YFSETQ. DNA of the CDR3: TGCGCCAGCAGTCCCAAACGGAACACTGAAGCTTTCTTT. This gives the protein CASSPKRNTEAFF.